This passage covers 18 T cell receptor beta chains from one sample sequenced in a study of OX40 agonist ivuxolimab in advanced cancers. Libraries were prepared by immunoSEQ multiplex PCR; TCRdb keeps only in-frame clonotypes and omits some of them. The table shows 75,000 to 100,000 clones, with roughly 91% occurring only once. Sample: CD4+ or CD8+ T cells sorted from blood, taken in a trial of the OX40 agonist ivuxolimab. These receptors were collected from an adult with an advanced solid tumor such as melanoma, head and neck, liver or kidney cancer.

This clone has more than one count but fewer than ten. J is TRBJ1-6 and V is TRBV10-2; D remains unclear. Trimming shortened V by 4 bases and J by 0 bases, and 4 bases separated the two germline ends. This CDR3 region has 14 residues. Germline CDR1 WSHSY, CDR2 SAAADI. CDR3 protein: CASSGSSYNSPLHF. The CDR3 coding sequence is TGCGCCAGCAGTGGGAGCTCCTATAATTCACCCCTCCACTTT.

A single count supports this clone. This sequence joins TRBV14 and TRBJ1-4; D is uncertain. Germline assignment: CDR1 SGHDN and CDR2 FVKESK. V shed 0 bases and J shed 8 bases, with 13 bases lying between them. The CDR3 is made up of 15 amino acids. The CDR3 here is CASSQDRSLGEKLFF. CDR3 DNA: TGTGCCAGCAGCCAAGATCGTTCTCTGGGGGAAAAACTGTTTTTT.

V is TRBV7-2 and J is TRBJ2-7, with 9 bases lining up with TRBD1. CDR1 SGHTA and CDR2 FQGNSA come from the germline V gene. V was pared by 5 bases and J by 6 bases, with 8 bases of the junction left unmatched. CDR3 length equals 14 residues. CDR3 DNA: TGTGCCAGCAGCGGACAGGGACAGGGTAGCGAGCAGTACTTC. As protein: CASSGQGQGSEQYF.

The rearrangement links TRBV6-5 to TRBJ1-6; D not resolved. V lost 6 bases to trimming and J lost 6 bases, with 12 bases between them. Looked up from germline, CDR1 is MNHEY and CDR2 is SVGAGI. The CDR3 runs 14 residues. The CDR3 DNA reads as TGTGCCAGCAGCCAAGAAACAGTTAATTCACCCCTCCACTTT. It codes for CASSQETVNSPLHF.

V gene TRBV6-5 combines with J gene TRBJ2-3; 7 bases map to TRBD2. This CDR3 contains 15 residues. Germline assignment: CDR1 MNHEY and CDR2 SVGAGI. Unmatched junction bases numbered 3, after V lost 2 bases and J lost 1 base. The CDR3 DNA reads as TGTGCCAGCAGTTACGGAGCGGGACGCACAGATACGCAGTATTTT. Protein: CASSYGAGRTDTQYF.

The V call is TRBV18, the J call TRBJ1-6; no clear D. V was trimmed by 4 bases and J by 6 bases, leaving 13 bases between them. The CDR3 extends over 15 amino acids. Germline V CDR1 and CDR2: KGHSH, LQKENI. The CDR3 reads CASSLLADINSPLHF. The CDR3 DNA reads TGTGCCAGCTCACTCCTCGCTGATATTAATTCACCCCTCCACTTT.

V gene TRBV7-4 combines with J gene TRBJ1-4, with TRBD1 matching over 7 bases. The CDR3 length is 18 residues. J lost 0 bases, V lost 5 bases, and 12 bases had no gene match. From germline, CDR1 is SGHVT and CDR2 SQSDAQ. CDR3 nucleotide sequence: TGTGCCAGCAGCCCCGTGAAGGGGGCGAGTACAACTAATGAAAAACTGTTTTTT. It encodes CASSPVKGASTTNEKLFF.

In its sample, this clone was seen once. This chain's CDR3 is CASSVGIGGITDTQYF. The CDR3 region has the DNA TGTGCCAGCAGCGTAGGAATCGGCGGGATCACTGATACGCAGTATTTT. The rearrangement joins TRBV9 to TRBJ2-3, with D tentatively TRBD2 (6 bases). The germline CDR1 and CDR2 sequences are SGDLS and YYNGEE. The CDR3 sequence is 16 residues long. Trimming stripped 0 bases from V and 6 bases from J, with 17 bases between. Looking up the rest from reference TRBV9 and TRBJ2-3 gives the full variable domain: DSGVTQTPKHLITATGQRVTLRCSPRSGDLSVYWYQQSLDQGLQFLIQYYNGEERAKGNILERFSAQQFPDLHSELNLSSLELGDSALYFCASSVGIGGITDTQYFGPGTRLTVL.

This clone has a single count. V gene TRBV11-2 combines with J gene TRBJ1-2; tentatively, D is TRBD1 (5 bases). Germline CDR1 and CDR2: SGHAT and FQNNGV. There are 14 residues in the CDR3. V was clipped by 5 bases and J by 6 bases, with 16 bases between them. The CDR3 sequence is CASSPPPGGDGYTF. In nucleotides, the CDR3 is TGTGCCAGCAGCCCGCCGCCGGGGGGGGATGGCTACACCTTC.

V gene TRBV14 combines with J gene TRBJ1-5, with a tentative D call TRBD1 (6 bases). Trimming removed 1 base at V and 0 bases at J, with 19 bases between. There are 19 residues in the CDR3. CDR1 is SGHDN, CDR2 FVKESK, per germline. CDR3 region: CASSQVGAGWGPSNQPQHF. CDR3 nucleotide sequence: TGTGCCAGCAGCCAAGTTGGTGCAGGTTGGGGGCCTAGCAATCAGCCCCAGCATTTT.

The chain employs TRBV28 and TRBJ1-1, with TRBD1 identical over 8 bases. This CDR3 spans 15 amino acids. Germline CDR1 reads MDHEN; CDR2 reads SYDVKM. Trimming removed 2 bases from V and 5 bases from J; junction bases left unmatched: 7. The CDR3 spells CASSLRAGGGTEAFF. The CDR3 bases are TGTGCCAGCAGTTTAAGGGCAGGGGGCGGGACTGAAGCTTTCTTT.

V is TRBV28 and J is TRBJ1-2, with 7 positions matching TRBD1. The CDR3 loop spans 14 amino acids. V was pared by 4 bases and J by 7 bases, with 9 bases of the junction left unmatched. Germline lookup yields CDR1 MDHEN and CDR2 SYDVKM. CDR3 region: CASSWVQGVSGYTF. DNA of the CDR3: TGTGCCAGCAGTTGGGTCCAGGGGGTCAGTGGCTACACCTTC.

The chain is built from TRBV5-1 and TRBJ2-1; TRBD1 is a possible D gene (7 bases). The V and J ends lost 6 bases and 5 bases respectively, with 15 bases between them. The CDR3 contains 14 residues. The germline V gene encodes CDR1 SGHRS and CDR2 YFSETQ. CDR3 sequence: CASNRQGGDNEQFF. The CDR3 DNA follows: TGCGCCAGCAACCGACAGGGAGGAGACAATGAGCAGTTCTTC.

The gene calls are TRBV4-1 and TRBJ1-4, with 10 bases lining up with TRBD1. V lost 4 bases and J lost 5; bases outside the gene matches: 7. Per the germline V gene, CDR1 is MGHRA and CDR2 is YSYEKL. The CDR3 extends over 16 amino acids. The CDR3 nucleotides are TGCGCCAGCAGCCCCCCCGGGACAGGGGCGAATGAAAAACTGTTTTTT. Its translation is CASSPPGTGANEKLFF.

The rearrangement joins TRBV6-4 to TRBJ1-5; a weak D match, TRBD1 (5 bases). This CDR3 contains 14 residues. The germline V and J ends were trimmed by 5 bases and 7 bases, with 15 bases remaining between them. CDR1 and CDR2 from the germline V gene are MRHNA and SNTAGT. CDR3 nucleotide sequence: TGTGCCAGCAGTCAACAGGATCGGCGACAGCCCCAGCATTTT. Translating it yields CASSQQDRRQPQHF.

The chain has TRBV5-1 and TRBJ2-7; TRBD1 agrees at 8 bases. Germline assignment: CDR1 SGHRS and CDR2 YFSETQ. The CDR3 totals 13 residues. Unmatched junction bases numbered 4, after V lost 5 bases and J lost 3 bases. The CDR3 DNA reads TGCGCCAGCAGTCGGGACAGGTTCTACGAGCAGTACTTC. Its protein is CASSRDRFYEQYF.

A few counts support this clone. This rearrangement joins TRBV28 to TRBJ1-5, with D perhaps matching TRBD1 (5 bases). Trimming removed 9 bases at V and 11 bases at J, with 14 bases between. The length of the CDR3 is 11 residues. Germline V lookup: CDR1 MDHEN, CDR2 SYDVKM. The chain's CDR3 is CASRGIRAQHF. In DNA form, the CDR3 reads TGTGCCAGTCGGGGGATCAGGGCCCAGCATTTT.

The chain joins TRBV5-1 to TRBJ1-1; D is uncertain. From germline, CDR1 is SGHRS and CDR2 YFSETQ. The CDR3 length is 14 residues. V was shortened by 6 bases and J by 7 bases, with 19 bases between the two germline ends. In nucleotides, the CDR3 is TGCGCCAGCACCAGATCCAGTCCGGGCGGTGAAGCTTTCTTT. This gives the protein CASTRSSPGGEAFF.